This paragraph reports one T cell receptor (beta chain). V trimming: 3 bases; J trimming: 7 bases; junction bases outside the gene matches: 6. The CDR3 covers 16 residues. Germline V gene lookup returns CDR1 LNHNV and CDR2 YYDKDF (reference sequence). Source study methods: Reference gene primer amplification yielded estimated nucleated cell counts. Clones were sequenced by immunoSEQ multiplex PCR, and TCRdb holds only the in-frame ones, with some missing. From that table come the V and J calls and clone size; the DNA was used to work out D and trimming. This table holds roughly 200,000 clones, nearly 90% found once. These data are taken from a study of blood T cell repertoires in COVID-19. Study summary: Italy, Spain and the United States were the sources of the convalescent and acute COVID-19 samples.

The study drew participants aged about 18 to 89 years from 24 US areas. Material for sequencing was PBMCs or T cells enriched from blood (not recorded which). This clonotype was sampled from a woman aged 40 to 50 with acute COVID-19. V gene TRBV15 combines with J gene TRBJ1-4; 12 nucleotides align to TRBD1. CDR3 amino acids: CATSRPGQGAGEKLFF. CDR3 sequence (DNA): TGTGCCACCAGCAGGCCGGGACAGGGGGCAGGTGAAAAACTGTTTTTT.